The rows below give T cell receptor beta chains drawn from one sample of a study of CD4 T cells in relation to SARS-CoV-2 and coronaviruses. TCRdb's table, derived via immunoSEQ multiplex PCR, lists solely in-frame clones and lacks some. This table holds about 60,000 clones, about 95% found once. The specimen sequenced was naive CD4+ T cells from PBMCs. These receptors all come from a human donor in good health. The CDR3 runs from the conserved cysteine through the conserved F or W. D genes are given only for firm matches. Clone size is shown for a subset of rows, as once, few, many or a class of expanded clone.

clone_size	v_call	d_call	j_call	cdr3_nt	cdr3_aa
-	TRBV11-2	-	TRBJ1-1	TGTGCCAGCAGCCGCGTCCTGAGACAAAGAAACACTGAAGCTTTCTTT	CASSRVLRQRNTEAFF
-	TRBV6-4	TRBD1	TRBJ2-3	TGTGCCAGCAGCGTCGCCCCAGGGGGCTTAAGCACAGATACGCAGTATTTT	CASSVAPGGLSTDTQYF
-	TRBV5-8	TRBD1	TRBJ2-7	TGTGCCAGCAGCTTGACCAGGGGGCCCTCCTACGAGCAGTACTTC	CASSLTRGPSYEQYF
-	TRBV4-2	TRBD2	TRBJ2-3	TGTGCCAGCAGCCAAGGTTCAGGGACTAGCCCGGCGGATACGCAGTATTTT	CASSQGSGTSPADTQYF
-	TRBV4-2	-	TRBJ2-5	TGTGCCAGCAGCCAAGATGGTAATTTGGAGACCCAGTACTTC	CASSQDGNLETQYF
few	TRBV30	-	TRBJ1-5	TGTGCCTGGAGTGGGGGCCAGGTAAGCAATCAGCCCCAGCATTTT	CAWSGGQVSNQPQHF
-	TRBV2	-	TRBJ2-3	TGTGCCGGGCGCCTGGGGAGCACAGATACGCAGTATTTT	CAGRLGSTDTQYF
-	TRBV5-6	-	TRBJ2-2	TGTGCCAGCAGCCCTATTTTGCCCGGGGAGCTGTTTTTT	CASSPILPGELFF
-	TRBV5-5	TRBD1	TRBJ2-3	TGTGCCAGCAGCTTTCCCTTAGGGGGCGGCAGCACAGATACGCAGTATTTT	CASSFPLGGGSTDTQYF
-	TRBV5-1	TRBD2	TRBJ2-2	TGCGCCAGCAGCGGGGCCGGGACTAGCATCGGGGAGCTGTTTTTT	CASSGAGTSIGELFF
-	TRBV7-8	-	TRBJ2-7	TGTGCCAGCAGCTTACCTAAGGGTTTCGGAGAACAGTACTTC	CASSLPKGFGEQYF
-	TRBV7-2	TRBD2	TRBJ2-5	TGTGCCAGCAGGAAGGGACTAGCGGGAGGAGAGACCCAGTACTTC	CASRKGLAGGETQYF
once	TRBV19	-	TRBJ2-3	TGTGCCACCGGGAGCCGGGCCGGCACAGATACGCAGTATTTT	CATGSRAGTDTQYF
-	TRBV18	-	TRBJ1-1	TGTGCCAGCCGCGGGACACTTAACACTGAAGCTTTCTTT	CASRGTLNTEAFF
-	TRBV19	-	TRBJ2-6	TGTGCCAGTAGTATAGGGGCTGGGGCCAACGTCCTGACTTTC	CASSIGAGANVLTF
-	TRBV3-1/TRBV3-2	TRBD1	TRBJ1-2	TGTGCCAGCAGCCAAAGGACAGGGAAGTATGGCTACACCTTC	CASSQRTGKYGYTF